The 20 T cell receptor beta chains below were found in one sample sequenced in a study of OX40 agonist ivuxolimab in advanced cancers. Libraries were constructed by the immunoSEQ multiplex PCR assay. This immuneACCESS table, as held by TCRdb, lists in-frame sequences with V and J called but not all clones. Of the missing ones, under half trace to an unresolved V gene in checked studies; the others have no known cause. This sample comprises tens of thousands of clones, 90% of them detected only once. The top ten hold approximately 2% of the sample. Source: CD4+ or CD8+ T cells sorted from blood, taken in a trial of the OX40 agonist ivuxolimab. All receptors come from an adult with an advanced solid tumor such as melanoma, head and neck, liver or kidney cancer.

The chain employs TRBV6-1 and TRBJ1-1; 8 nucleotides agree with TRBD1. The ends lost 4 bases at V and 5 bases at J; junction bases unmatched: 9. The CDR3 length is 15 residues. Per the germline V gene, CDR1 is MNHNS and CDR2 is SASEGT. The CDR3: CASSARDRGKTEAFF. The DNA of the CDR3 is TGTGCCAGCAGTGCAAGAGACAGGGGAAAAACTGAAGCTTTCTTT.

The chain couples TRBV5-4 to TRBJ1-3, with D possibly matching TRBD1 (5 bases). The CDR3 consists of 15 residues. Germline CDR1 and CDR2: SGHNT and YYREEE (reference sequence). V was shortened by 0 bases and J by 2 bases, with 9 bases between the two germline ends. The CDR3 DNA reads TGTGCCAGCAGCTTGGGGGGCGGTCCTGGAAACACCATATATTTT. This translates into CASSLGGGPGNTIYF.

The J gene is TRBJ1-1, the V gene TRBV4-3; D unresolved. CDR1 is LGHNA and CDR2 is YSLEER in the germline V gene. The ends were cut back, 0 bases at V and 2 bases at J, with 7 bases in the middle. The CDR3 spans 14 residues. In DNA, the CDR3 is TGCGCCAGCAGCCAAGAGATCGGAAACACTGAAGCTTTCTTT. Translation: CASSQEIGNTEAFF.

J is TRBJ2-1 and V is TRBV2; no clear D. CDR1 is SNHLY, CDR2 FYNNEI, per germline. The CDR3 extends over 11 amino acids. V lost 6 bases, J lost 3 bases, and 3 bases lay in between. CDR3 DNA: TGTGCCAGCAGAGGCTACAATGAGCAGTTCTTC. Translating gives CASRGYNEQFF.

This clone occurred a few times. Written as DNA, the CDR3 is TGTGCCAGCAGTGAATACCAAGAGTCACCCCTCCACTTT. Its translation is CASSEYQESPLHF. The V gene is TRBV6-1, the J gene TRBJ1-6, with D hard to call. V lost 2 bases to trimming and J lost 10 bases, with 9 bases between them. This CDR3 is built from 13 residues. Germline-derived CDR1 and CDR2 are MNHNS and SASEGT.

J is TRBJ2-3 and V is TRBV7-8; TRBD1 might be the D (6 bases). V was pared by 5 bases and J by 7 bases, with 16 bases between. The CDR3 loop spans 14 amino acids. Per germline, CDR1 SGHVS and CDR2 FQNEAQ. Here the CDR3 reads CASSRVGAPHTQYF. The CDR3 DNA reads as TGTGCCAGCAGCCGAGTGGGGGCCCCACATACGCAGTATTTT.

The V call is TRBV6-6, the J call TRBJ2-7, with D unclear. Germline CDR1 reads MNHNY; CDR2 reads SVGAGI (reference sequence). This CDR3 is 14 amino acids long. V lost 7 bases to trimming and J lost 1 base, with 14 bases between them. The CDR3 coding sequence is TGTGCCAGCACCCTGGATCAGGTTTCCTACGAGCAGTACTTC. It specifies CASTLDQVSYEQYF.

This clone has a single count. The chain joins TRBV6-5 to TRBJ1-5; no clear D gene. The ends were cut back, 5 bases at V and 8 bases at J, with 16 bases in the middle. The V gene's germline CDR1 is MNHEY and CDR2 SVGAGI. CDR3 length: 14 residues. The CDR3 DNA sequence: TGTGCCAGCAGTGAACAGTTTACAATCAAGCCCCAGCATTTT. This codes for CASSEQFTIKPQHF.

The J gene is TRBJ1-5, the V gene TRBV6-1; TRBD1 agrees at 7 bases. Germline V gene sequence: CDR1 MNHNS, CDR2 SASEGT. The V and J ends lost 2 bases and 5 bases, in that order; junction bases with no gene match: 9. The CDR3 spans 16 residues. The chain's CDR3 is CASSESVAGGDQPQHF. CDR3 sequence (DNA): TGTGCCAGCAGTGAAAGCGTTGCAGGGGGTGATCAGCCCCAGCATTTT.

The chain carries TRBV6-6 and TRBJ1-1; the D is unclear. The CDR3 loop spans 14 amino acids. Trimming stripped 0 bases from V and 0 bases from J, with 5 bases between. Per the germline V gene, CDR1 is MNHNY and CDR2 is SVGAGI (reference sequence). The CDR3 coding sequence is TGTGCCAGCAGTTACTCGGTCATGAACACTGAAGCTTTCTTT. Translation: CASSYSVMNTEAFF.

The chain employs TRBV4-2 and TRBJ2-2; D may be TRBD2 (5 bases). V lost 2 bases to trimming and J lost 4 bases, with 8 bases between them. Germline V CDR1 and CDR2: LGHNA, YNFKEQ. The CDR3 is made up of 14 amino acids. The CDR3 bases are TGTGCCAGCAGCCAACAGCGGAGCACCGGGGAGCTGTTTTTT. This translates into CASSQQRSTGELFF.

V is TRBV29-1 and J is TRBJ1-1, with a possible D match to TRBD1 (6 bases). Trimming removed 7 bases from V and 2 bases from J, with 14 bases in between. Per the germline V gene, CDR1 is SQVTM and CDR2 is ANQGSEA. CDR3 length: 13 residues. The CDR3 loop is CSAVGGGNTEAFF. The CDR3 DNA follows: TGCAGCGCCGTGGGGGGGGGCAACACTGAAGCTTTCTTT.

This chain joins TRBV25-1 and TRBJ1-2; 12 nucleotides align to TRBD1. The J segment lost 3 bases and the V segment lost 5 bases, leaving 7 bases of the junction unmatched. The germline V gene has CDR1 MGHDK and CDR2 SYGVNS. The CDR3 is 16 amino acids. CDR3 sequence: CASSPLGTGGHYGYTF. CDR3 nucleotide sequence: TGTGCCAGCAGTCCTCTGGGGACAGGGGGCCACTATGGCTACACCTTC.

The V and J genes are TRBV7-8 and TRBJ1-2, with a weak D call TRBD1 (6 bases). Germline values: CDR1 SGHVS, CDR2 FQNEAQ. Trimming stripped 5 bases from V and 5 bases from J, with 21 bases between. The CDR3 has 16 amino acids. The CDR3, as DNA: TGTGCCAGCAGCCCAAGGGTCGGGACAAATCGGTATGGCTACACCTTC. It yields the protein CASSPRVGTNRYGYTF.

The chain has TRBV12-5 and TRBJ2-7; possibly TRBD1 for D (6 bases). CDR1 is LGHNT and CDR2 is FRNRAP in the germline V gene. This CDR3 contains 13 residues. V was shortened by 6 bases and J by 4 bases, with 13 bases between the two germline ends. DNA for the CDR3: TGTGCTAGTGGGTCACAGGGACCTTACGAGCAGTACTTC. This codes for CASGSQGPYEQYF.

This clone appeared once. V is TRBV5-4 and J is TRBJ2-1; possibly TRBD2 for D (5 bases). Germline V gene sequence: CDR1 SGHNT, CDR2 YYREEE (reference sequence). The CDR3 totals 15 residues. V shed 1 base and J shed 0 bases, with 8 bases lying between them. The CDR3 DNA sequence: TGTGCCAGCAGCTTGTTAGGGAGCTCCTACAATGAGCAGTTCTTC. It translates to CASSLLGSSYNEQFF.

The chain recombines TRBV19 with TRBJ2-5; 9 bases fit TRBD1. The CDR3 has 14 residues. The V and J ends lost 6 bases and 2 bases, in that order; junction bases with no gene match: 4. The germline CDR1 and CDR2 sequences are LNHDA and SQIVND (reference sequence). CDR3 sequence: CASRPGTGQETQYF. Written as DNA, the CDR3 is TGTGCCAGTAGACCCGGGACAGGGCAAGAGACCCAGTACTTC. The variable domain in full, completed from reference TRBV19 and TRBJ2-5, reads DGGITQSPKYLFRKEGQNVTLSCEQNLNHDAMYWYRQDPGQGLRLIYYSQIVNDFQKGDIAEGYSVSREKKESFPLTVTSAQKNPTAFYLCASRPGTGQETQYFGPGTRLLVL.

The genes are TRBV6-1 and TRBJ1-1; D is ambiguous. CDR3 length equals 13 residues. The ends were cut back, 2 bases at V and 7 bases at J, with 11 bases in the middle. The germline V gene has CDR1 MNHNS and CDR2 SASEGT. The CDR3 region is CASSEMRRYEAFF. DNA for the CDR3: TGTGCCAGCAGTGAAATGAGAAGATATGAAGCTTTCTTT.

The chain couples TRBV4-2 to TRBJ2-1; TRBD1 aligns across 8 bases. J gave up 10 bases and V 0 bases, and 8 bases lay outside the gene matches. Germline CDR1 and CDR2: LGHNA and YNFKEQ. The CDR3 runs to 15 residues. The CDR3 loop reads CASSQDLTGAGEQFF. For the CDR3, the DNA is TGTGCCAGCAGCCAAGATTTGACAGGGGCAGGGGAGCAGTTCTTC.

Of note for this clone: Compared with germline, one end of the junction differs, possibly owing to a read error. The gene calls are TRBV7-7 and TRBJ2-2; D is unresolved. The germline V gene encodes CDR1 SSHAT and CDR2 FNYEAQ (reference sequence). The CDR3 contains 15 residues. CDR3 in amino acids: CASSPGRPNTGELFF. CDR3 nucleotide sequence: TGTGCTAGCAGCCCAGGACGGCCGAACACCGGGGAGCTGTTTTTT.